Shown below are 17 T cell receptor beta chains from a single sample sequenced in a study of CD8+ T cells in alopecia areata. Treatment described: oral pan-JAK inhibitor, 5-10 mg twice daily. Sequencing relied on a cDNA template that was reverse transcribed from extracted RNA. Profiling relied on immunoSEQ multiplex PCR, and the TCRdb table lists in-frame clones only, not all of them. The table lists 65,000 to 75,000 clones, 29% of them singletons. Here the sequenced sample was CD8+ T cells sorted from blood, taken at week 4, from a patient treated with tofacitinib. These TCRs come from a human donor with alopecia areata.

The chain joins TRBV11-2 to TRBJ2-2; 7 nucleotides match TRBD1. With V trimmed by 5 bases and J by 6 bases, 6 bases remained unmatched. The CDR3 totals 14 residues. Germline lookup yields CDR1 SGHAT and CDR2 FQNNGV. The CDR3: CASSPGTAPGELFF. The CDR3 bases are TGTGCCAGCAGCCCGGGGACAGCCCCCGGGGAGCTGTTTTTT.

This clone was picked up a small number of times. This chain connects TRBV29-1 to TRBJ2-7, with 7 bases fitting TRBD1. The CDR3 covers 11 residues. The ends lost 8 bases at V and 4 bases at J; junction bases unmatched: 5. Germline V gene sequence: CDR1 SQVTM, CDR2 ANQGSEA. CDR3 in amino acids: CSTRDRYEQYF. CDR3 DNA: TGCAGCACAAGGGACAGATACGAGCAGTACTTC.

V and J are TRBV2 and TRBJ2-1; 7 bases fit TRBD2. The V gene's germline CDR1 is SNHLY and CDR2 FYNNEI. V shed 6 bases, J shed 4 bases, and the junction held 9 bases outside the gene matches. This CDR3 comprises 15 residues. DNA of the CDR3: TGTGCCAGCAGAGAAAGCGGGATCAATTACAATGAGCAGTTCTTC. Residues: CASRESGINYNEQFF.

This clone showed up just a few times. The chain uses TRBV15 and TRBJ2-3, with D possibly matching TRBD1 (6 bases). Deletions cut 5 bases from V and 8 bases from J, with 14 bases between. This CDR3 has 13 residues. In germline, CDR1 is LNHNV, CDR2 YYDKDF (reference sequence). The CDR3 is CATSGGILGTQYF. For the CDR3, the DNA is TGTGCCACCAGCGGGGGCATTTTGGGTACGCAGTATTTT.

This clone has just a few counts. The gene calls are TRBV12-5 and TRBJ2-2; no reliable D call. Per the germline V gene, CDR1 is LGHNT and CDR2 is FRNRAP. The CDR3 covers 17 residues. Between the trimmed V and J ends, which lost 0 bases and 0 bases, there was a span of 11 bases. The CDR3 nucleotides are TGTGCTAGTGGTTTGGTACCAAGCCAGTCGAACACCGGGGAGCTGTTTTTT. Translating gives CASGLVPSQSNTGELFF.

This clone has at least ten counts. The chain couples TRBV7-3 to TRBJ2-1; no firm D call. The V end was cut by 1 base, the J end by 8 bases, with 12 bases between. This CDR3 is built from 14 residues. The V gene's germline CDR1 is SGHTA and CDR2 FQGTGA. CDR3 sequence: CASSLMVGDDEQFF. CDR3 nucleotide sequence: TGTGCCAGCAGCTTAATGGTTGGGGATGATGAGCAGTTCTTC. The whole variable domain, filled in from reference TRBV7-3 and TRBJ2-1, reads GAGVSQTPSNKVTEKGKYVELRCDPISGHTALYWYRQSLGQGPEFLIYFQGTGAADDSGLPNDRFFAVRPEGSVSTLKIQRTERGDSAVYLCASSLMVGDDEQFFGPGTRLTVL.

The chain recombines TRBV4-1 with TRBJ2-2, with TRBD1 identical over 9 bases. The CDR3 is made up of 17 amino acids. The germline V gene encodes CDR1 MGHRA and CDR2 YSYEKL. Trimming removed 7 bases from V and 7 bases from J; junction bases left unmatched: 16. CDR3 DNA: TGCGCCAGCATTATCAACGCCCCGGGACAGGGAAACGGGGAGCTGTTTTTT. It encodes CASIINAPGQGNGELFF.

The chain is built from TRBV29-1 and TRBJ1-2; D unresolved. Germline lookup yields CDR1 SQVTM and CDR2 ANQGSEA. The CDR3 runs to 15 residues. V gave up 7 bases and J gave up 0 bases, with 18 bases separating them. CDR3 nucleotides: TGCAGCGCAATGCATCACGGTGTCTCTAACTATGGCTACACCTTC. It codes for CSAMHHGVSNYGYTF.

This clone has only a few counts. The V call is TRBV29-1, the J call TRBJ2-2; D assignment may be TRBD1 or TRBD2 (6 bases each). V was trimmed by 6 bases and J by 6 bases, leaving 17 bases between them. The CDR3 length is 14 residues. Germline assignment: CDR1 SQVTM and CDR2 ANQGSEA. This chain's CDR3 is CSVRGVPLPGELFF. The CDR3 nucleotides are TGCAGCGTGAGGGGGGTCCCGCTCCCCGGGGAGCTGTTTTTT.

This clone was seen a handful of times. This chain uses TRBV29-1 with TRBJ2-5; D ambiguous. Germline CDR1 SQVTM, CDR2 ANQGSEA. V was clipped by 5 bases and J by 4 bases, with 11 bases between them. The CDR3 totals 12 residues. This CDR3 reads CSVLGRGETQYF. CDR3 DNA: TGCAGCGTTCTTGGGCGAGGAGAGACCCAGTACTTC.

This clone occurred a few times. As DNA, the CDR3 is TGCAGCGCCCCGACAGGGACCGGCGGCTACACCTTC. This codes for CSAPTGTGGYTF. V is TRBV29-1 and J is TRBJ1-2; 7 bases are shared with TRBD1. This CDR3 is 12 amino acids long. V lost 7 bases and J lost 8; bases outside the gene matches: 10. Germline CDR1 SQVTM, CDR2 ANQGSEA.

In this sample, this clone turned up a few times. The rearrangement joins TRBV15 to TRBJ1-1, with D unresolved. The CDR3 spans 14 residues. The germline gives CDR1 LNHNV, CDR2 YYDKDF (reference sequence). V was trimmed by 1 base and J by 2 bases, leaving 8 bases between them. This CDR3 is CATSRAFSNTEAFF. CDR3 sequence (DNA): TGTGCCACCAGCAGAGCTTTCTCAAACACTGAAGCTTTCTTT.

This sequence joins TRBV2 and TRBJ1-1; D ambiguous. CDR3 length equals 14 residues. Per the germline V gene, CDR1 is SNHLY and CDR2 is FYNNEI. The V gene lost 0 bases and the J gene lost 1 base, with 6 bases spanning the gap. The CDR3 DNA sequence: TGTGCCAGCAGTGAAGCGTGGGGGAACACTGAAGCTTTCTTT. Translated, it gives CASSEAWGNTEAFF. Filled out from reference TRBV2 and TRBJ1-1, the complete variable domain reads EPEVTQTPSHQVTQMGQEVILRCVPISNHLYFYWYRQILGQKVEFLVSFYNNEISEKSEIFDDQFSVERPDGSNFTLKIRSTKLEDSAMYFCASSEAWGNTEAFFGQGTRLTVV.

The gene calls are TRBV9 and TRBJ1-5; D perhaps matches TRBD1 (5 bases). The CDR3 sequence is 15 residues long. The V end was cut by 0 bases, the J end by 5 bases, with 12 bases between. The germline V gene encodes CDR1 SGDLS and CDR2 YYNGEE. The chain's CDR3 is CASSVGGGFDQPQHF. CDR3 coding DNA: TGTGCCAGCAGCGTAGGTGGGGGTTTCGATCAGCCCCAGCATTTT.

This clone was detected a few times. The gene calls are TRBV29-1 and TRBJ2-5, with D unclear. The CDR3 totals 10 residues. CDR1 SQVTM and CDR2 ANQGSEA come from the germline V gene. Deletions cut 6 bases from V and 5 bases from J, with 7 bases between. DNA of the CDR3: TGCAGCGTACATGACGAGACCCAGTACTTC. Translating gives CSVHDETQYF.

The chain couples TRBV27 to TRBJ2-4; no firm D call. V was trimmed by 2 bases and J by 2 bases, leaving 7 bases between them. The CDR3 has 14 amino acids. Germline V gene sequence: CDR1 MNHEY, CDR2 SMNVEV (reference sequence). The CDR3 loop reads CASSLTATKNIQYF. CDR3 coding DNA: TGTGCCAGCAGTTTAACAGCCACCAAAAACATTCAGTACTTC.

This clone was recorded a few times. The chain combines TRBV7-8 with TRBJ2-5, with a possible D match to TRBD1 (5 bases). Germline V gene lookup returns CDR1 SGHVS and CDR2 FQNEAQ. CDR3 length equals 14 residues. With 1 base removed from V and 5 bases from J, the gap between germline ends came to 11 bases. As DNA, the CDR3 is TGTGCCAGCAGCTTAGAGCAGGGTTGGGAGACCCAGTACTTC. Translation gives CASSLEQGWETQYF.